These 24 T cell receptor beta chains were sequenced from one sample in a study of Ad26.COV2.S vaccination and SARS-CoV-2 variants. The assay was immunoSEQ multiplex PCR, and TCRdb's table has in-frame clones only and misses some. The table shows 300,000 to 450,000 clones, with 90% to 95% occurring only once. This specimen consisted of peripheral blood, obtained after recovery from COVID-19. The receptors derive from a human donor who had recovered from COVID-19.

The V gene is TRBV3-1 (or the pseudogene TRBV3-2), the J gene TRBJ1-4; the D is unclear. The CDR3 covers 12 residues. The germline V and J ends were trimmed by 5 bases and 7 bases, with 8 bases remaining between them. Germline assignment: CDR1 LGHDT and CDR2 YNNKEL (reference sequence). The CDR3 reads CASSFSSEKLFF. The DNA for the CDR3 is TGTGCCAGCAGCTTTAGTAGTGAAAAACTGTTTTTT.

The V and J genes are TRBV4-1 and TRBJ1-1; D gene unclear. V shed 2 bases and J shed 3 bases, with 13 bases lying between them. CDR1 is MGHRA and CDR2 is YSYEKL in the germline V gene. This CDR3 is 15 amino acids long. The CDR3 DNA sequence: TGCGCCAGCAGCCAATTCCGTACTGTGGACACTGAAGCTTTCTTT. Protein product: CASSQFRTVDTEAFF.

This sequence joins TRBV5-1 and TRBJ2-7; TRBD1 or TRBD2 may be the D gene (5 bases each). In germline, CDR1 is SGHRS, CDR2 YFSETQ. The length of the CDR3 is 16 residues. V shed 0 bases and J shed 3 bases, with 16 bases lying between them. DNA of the CDR3: TGCGCCAGCAGCTTGGAATTTGGGGACGCCAACTACGAGCAGTACTTC. Translation gives CASSLEFGDANYEQYF.

This chain connects TRBV7-2 to TRBJ2-5; 11 bases are shared with TRBD2. This CDR3 contains 18 residues. V gave up 0 bases and J gave up 0 bases; unmatched junction bases: 6. Germline V gene lookup returns CDR1 SGHTA and CDR2 FQGNSA. This CDR3 is CASSLASGGGPYQETQYF. The CDR3 region has the DNA TGTGCCAGCAGCTTAGCTAGCGGGGGGGGACCGTACCAAGAGACCCAGTACTTC.

This chain links TRBV4-2 with TRBJ1-2; D remains ambiguous. Trimming took 0 bases from V and 7 from J, leaving 12 bases between them. This CDR3 contains 14 residues. Germline V gene lookup returns CDR1 LGHNA and CDR2 YNFKEQ. This CDR3 is CASSQDDLRSGYTF. The CDR3 coding sequence is TGTGCCAGCAGCCAAGATGATTTGAGGAGTGGCTACACCTTC.

This chain links TRBV12-5 with TRBJ1-2; possible D gene TRBD1, 6 bases. The germline V gene encodes CDR1 LGHNT and CDR2 FRNRAP. The V and J ends lost 1 base and 6 bases respectively, with 15 bases between them. The CDR3 consists of 15 residues. The CDR3 is CASGLGLRQADGYTF. Here the CDR3 DNA reads TGTGCTAGTGGTTTGGGGCTCCGACAGGCCGATGGCTACACCTTC.

The chain is built from TRBV15 and TRBJ2-3; D is unclear. Trimming pared 0 bases from V and 6 bases from J, leaving 7 bases between. Germline CDR1 reads LNHNV; CDR2 reads YYDKDF (reference sequence). The CDR3 extends over 13 amino acids. The CDR3 protein is CATSRENHDTQYF. For the CDR3, the DNA is TGTGCCACCAGCAGAGAGAACCATGATACGCAGTATTTT.

This chain uses TRBV13 with TRBJ1-6; D unclear. Germline loops: CDR1 PRHDT, CDR2 FYEKMQ (reference sequence). Trimming removed 2 bases from V and 6 bases from J, with 8 bases in between. The CDR3 is 14 residues long. CDR3 sequence (DNA): TGTGCCAGCAGCTTACTGGCGGTTAATTCACCCCTCCACTTT. Encoded protein: CASSLLAVNSPLHF. The whole variable domain, remainder taken from reference TRBV13 and TRBJ1-6, is AAGVIQSPRHLIKEKRETATLKCYPIPRHDTVYWYQQGPGQDPQFLISFYEKMQSDKGSIPDRFSAQQFSDYHSELNMSSLELGDSALYFCASSLLAVNSPLHFGNGTRLTVT.

V gene TRBV21-1 combines with J gene TRBJ2-7; no DNA check was done on the table's D call, TRBD1. TRBV21-1 is labeled a pseudogene. This CDR3 has 16 residues. CDR3 amino acids: CASSPNPTGVAYEQYF. In DNA, the CDR3 is TGTGCCAGCAGCCCCAACCCCACAGGGGTAGCCTACGAGCAGTACTTC.

The V and J genes are TRBV7-9 and TRBJ2-1; tentatively, D is TRBD1 (6 bases). Germline CDR1 SEHNR, CDR2 FQNEAQ (reference sequence). The CDR3 extends over 13 amino acids. DNA of the CDR3: TGTGCGCTGGACAGACGGTTATACAATGAGCAGTTCTTC. Its translation is CALDRRLYNEQFF.

The V and J genes are TRBV3-1 (or the pseudogene TRBV3-2) and TRBJ2-5, with TRBD2 matching over 8 bases. Germline-derived CDR1 and CDR2 are LGHDT and YNNKEL (reference sequence). The CDR3 covers 19 residues. Germline trimming cut 1 base from V and 3 bases from J; bases unmatched to any gene: 16. The CDR3 here is CASSQVVGGAGLEKETQYF. DNA for the CDR3: TGTGCCAGCAGCCAAGTGGTCGGGGGGGCTGGTTTGGAAAAAGAGACCCAGTACTTC.

The chain employs TRBV7-9 and TRBJ2-7; 10 nucleotides match TRBD1. The CDR3 contains 14 residues. V gave up 5 bases and J gave up 5 bases; unmatched junction bases: 6. CDR1 SEHNR and CDR2 FQNEAQ come from the germline V gene (reference sequence). The CDR3 DNA reads as TGTGCCAGCAGCCTTAGGGACAGGGGCCACGAGCAGTACTTC. This sequence encodes CASSLRDRGHEQYF.

V and J are TRBV14 and TRBJ2-7; D is unclear. Germline values: CDR1 SGHDN, CDR2 FVKESK. The CDR3 spans 15 residues. The germline V and J ends were trimmed by 4 bases and 0 bases, with 13 bases remaining between them. CDR3 nucleotides: TGTGCCAGCAGCCCCAGAGGTACAAGCTCCTACGAGCAGTACTTC. Protein product: CASSPRGTSSYEQYF. The full variable domain, its missing parts supplied by reference TRBV14 and TRBJ2-7, is EAGVTQFPSHSVIEKGQTVTLRCDPISGHDNLYWYRRVMGKEIKFLLHFVKESKQDESGMPNNRFLAERTGGTYSTLKVQPAELEDSGVYFCASSPRGTSSYEQYFGPGTRLTVT.

The CDR3: CASGYRGGNTEAFF. The CDR3 DNA reads as TGTGCCAGCGGATACAGGGGAGGGAACACTGAAGCTTTCTTT. The V and J genes are TRBV27 and TRBJ1-1; TRBD1 aligns across 7 bases. The CDR3 is 14 residues long. The J segment lost 1 base and the V segment lost 8 bases, leaving 7 bases of the junction unmatched. CDR1 is MNHEY and CDR2 is SMNVEV in the germline V gene (reference sequence).

The gene calls are TRBV2 and TRBJ1-2; no clear D. There are 12 residues in the CDR3. Between the trimmed V and J ends, which lost 10 bases and 1 base, there was a span of 10 bases. Germline CDR1 is SNHLY and CDR2 is FYNNEI. CDR3 in amino acids: CATHRHNYGYTF. CDR3 in DNA: TGTGCCACCCATCGGCATAACTATGGCTACACCTTC.

The rearrangement joins TRBV6-2 or TRBV6-3 to TRBJ1-2, with 9 bases that match TRBD1. The CDR3 contains 14 residues. Germline V gives CDR1 MNHEY, CDR2 SVGEGT. Trimming cost V 6 bases and J 14 bases; bases outside gene matches: 16. CDR3 sequence reads: CASSQFSGQGRSTF. CDR3 nucleotides: TGTGCCAGCAGCCAGTTTTCGGGACAGGGAAGGTCGACCTTC.

The rearrangement links TRBV6-2 or TRBV6-3 to TRBJ1-2; D is possibly TRBD1 (5 bases). The length of the CDR3 is 13 residues. Trimming cost V 6 bases and J 4 bases, with 12 bases left between them. Germline CDR1 is MNHEY and CDR2 is SVGEGT. CDR3 DNA sequence: TGTGCCAGCAGCCCGGGACCTTTCTATGGCTACACCTTC. Amino acid sequence: CASSPGPFYGYTF.

The CDR3: CASRGTNYGYTF. The CDR3, as DNA: TGCGCCAGCAGAGGTACGAACTATGGCTACACCTTC. The V gene is TRBV5-1, the J gene TRBJ1-2, with D uncertain. Germline V gene lookup returns CDR1 SGHRS and CDR2 YFSETQ. There are 12 residues in the CDR3. With 5 bases removed from V and 2 bases from J, the gap between germline ends came to 7 bases.

This clone was picked up one time. The V gene is TRBV18, the J gene TRBJ2-5; 9 bases fit TRBD1. Germline V gene lookup returns CDR1 KGHSH and CDR2 LQKENI. V shed 3 bases and J 5 bases; nucleotides not matched to a gene: 1. This CDR3 spans 13 amino acids. CDR3 residues: CASSPGQGETQYF. CDR3 sequence (DNA): TGTGCCAGCTCACCCGGACAGGGGGAGACCCAGTACTTC.

This clone was seen only once. The chain carries TRBV9 and TRBJ1-6; unclear D gene. V lost 6 bases, J lost 1 base, and 11 bases lay in between. The length of the CDR3 is 15 residues. Germline CDR1 is SGDLS and CDR2 is YYNGEE. CDR3: CASTFGVSYNSPLHF. The DNA for the CDR3 is TGTGCCAGCACCTTCGGGGTGTCCTATAATTCACCCCTCCACTTT.

The gene calls are TRBV19 and TRBJ1-1; D gene ambiguous. Germline values: CDR1 LNHDA, CDR2 SQIVND (reference sequence). The CDR3 sequence is 15 residues long. The ends were cut back, 4 bases at V and 1 base at J, with 13 bases in the middle. In nucleotides, the CDR3 is TGTGCCAGTAGTACGTCTTCGGGTACGAACACTGAAGCTTTCTTT. Its translation: CASSTSSGTNTEAFF.

V is TRBV18 and J is TRBJ2-7; D might be TRBD1 or TRBD2, each matching 5 bases. Trimming took off 0 bases at V and 0 bases at J, with 12 bases between the two ends. The germline V gene encodes CDR1 KGHSH and CDR2 LQKENI. The CDR3 extends over 16 amino acids. The CDR3 loop is CASSPPTGASSYEQYF. DNA of the CDR3: TGTGCCAGCTCACCACCGACCGGGGCGAGCTCCTACGAGCAGTACTTC.

CDR3 sequence: CASSIDSRGQPQHF. The CDR3 region has the DNA TGTGCCAGTAGTATAGATTCAAGGGGTCAGCCCCAGCATTTT. J is TRBJ1-5 and V is TRBV19; D perhaps matches TRBD1 (5 bases). Germline CDR1 is LNHDA and CDR2 is SQIVND (reference sequence). V lost 0 bases and J lost 6, with 9 bases in between. The length of the CDR3 is 14 residues.

V and J are TRBV5-4 and TRBJ1-2; TRBD1 aligns across 7 bases. The CDR3 length is 15 residues. J lost 2 bases, V lost 0 bases, and 4 bases had no gene match. Germline CDR1 and CDR2: SGHNT and YYREEE (reference sequence). The CDR3 bases are TGTGCCAGCAGCTTGGGAAACAGGGGAAACTATGGCTACACCTTC. Translated: CASSLGNRGNYGYTF.